This passage covers 10 T cell receptor beta chains from one sample sequenced in a study of cytomegalovirus exposure and HLA in healthy donors. The PCR ran on 60 Vbeta and 13 Jbeta primers. Using immunoSEQ multiplex PCR, the repertoire was profiled, and TCRdb retains in-frame clones only, with some absent. Its table records roughly 120,000 clones. The material sequenced was PBMCs. The source is a man aged 25-40 years in good health and CMV-seronegative.

The J gene is TRBJ2-3, the V gene TRBV7-2; 10 bases map to TRBD1. Germline loops: CDR1 SGHTA, CDR2 FQGNSA. Trimming cost V 2 bases and J 2 bases; bases outside gene matches: 4. The CDR3 length is 16 residues. In DNA form, the CDR3 reads TGTGCCAGCAGCTTAATGGGACAGGGGAACACAGATACGCAGTATTTT. It codes for CASSLMGQGNTDTQYF.

The chain recombines TRBV9 with TRBJ2-7, with 10 bases lining up with TRBD1. V gave up 4 bases and J gave up 0 bases; unmatched junction bases: 4. Germline CDR1 and CDR2: SGDLS and YYNGEE. This CDR3 is built from 15 residues. CDR3 coding DNA: TGTGCCAGCAGCAAGACAGGGGGCCACTCCTACGAGCAGTACTTC. This translates into CASSKTGGHSYEQYF.

The V gene is TRBV5-8, the J gene TRBJ1-2; the match to TRBD1 covers 9 bases. The germline V gene has CDR1 SGHTS and CDR2 YDEGEE. Unmatched junction bases numbered 13, after V lost 2 bases and J lost 8 bases. The CDR3 contains 16 residues. The CDR3 loop reads CASSFRTGAVLEGYTF. Written as DNA, the CDR3 is TGTGCCAGCAGCTTCCGGACAGGGGCCGTTTTGGAGGGCTACACCTTC. The whole variable domain, filled in from reference TRBV5-8 and TRBJ1-2, reads EAGVTQSPTHLIKTRGQQATLRCSPISGHTSVYWYQQALGLGLQFLLWYDEGEERNRGNFPPRFSGRQFPNYSSELNVNALELEDSALYLCASSFRTGAVLEGYTFGSGTRLTVV.

This chain connects TRBV4-3 to TRBJ1-2; 7 positions agree with TRBD1. The CDR3 is 14 amino acids. The germline gives CDR1 LGHNA, CDR2 YSLEER. After removal of 5 bases from V and 6 bases from J, the junction contained 9 bases not matched to a gene. The CDR3 sequence is CASSDKGAHNGYTF. CDR3 DNA: TGCGCCAGCAGCGATAAGGGGGCGCATAATGGCTACACCTTC.

The V and J genes are TRBV7-8 and TRBJ2-5; D unresolved. The better agreement between TRBJ2-7 and the DNA end casts doubt on the J call. The CDR3 runs 14 residues. Per the germline V gene, CDR1 is SGHVS and CDR2 is FQNEAQ. The CDR3 DNA sequence: TGTGCCAGCAGCTTAGCGGAGTTACATATCGAGCAGTACTTC. This gives the protein CASSLAELHIEQYF.

V is TRBV9 and J is TRBJ2-7; D unclear. From germline, CDR1 is SGDLS and CDR2 YYNGEE. The CDR3 loop spans 15 amino acids. V lost 0 bases, J lost 4 bases, and 14 bases lay in between. In DNA form, the CDR3 reads TGTGCCAGCAGCGTAGATTATGGGCAGGCGTACGAGCAGTACTTC. It specifies CASSVDYGQAYEQYF.

The rearrangement joins TRBV7-9 to TRBJ2-7; TRBD1 might be the D (5 bases). This CDR3 comprises 14 residues. V was trimmed by 7 bases and J by 0 bases, leaving 13 bases between them. Germline CDR1 SEHNR, CDR2 FQNEAQ (reference sequence). The CDR3 region has the DNA TGTGCCAGCAAAAGGGGATCAGACTCCTACGAGCAGTACTTC. Amino acids: CASKRGSDSYEQYF.

The V and J genes are TRBV10-3 and TRBJ1-3; no clear D gene. CDR3 size: 11 residues. V was clipped by 3 bases and J by 7 bases, with 4 bases between them. The germline V gene encodes CDR1 ENHRY and CDR2 SYGVKD. The CDR3 spells CAISDQNTIYF. CDR3 coding DNA: TGTGCCATCAGTGATCAGAACACCATATATTTT.

The chain is built from TRBV27 and TRBJ1-5; D gene unclear. This CDR3 region has 17 residues. The germline V and J ends were trimmed by 6 bases and 0 bases, with 18 bases remaining between them. The germline gives CDR1 MNHEY, CDR2 SMNVEV (reference sequence). CDR3 amino acids: CASRPGRRTYSNQPQHF. CDR3 bases: TGTGCCAGCAGACCCGGACGGAGGACTTATAGCAATCAGCCCCAGCATTTT.

CDR3 region: CASSDLTGWNTEAFF. The CDR3 DNA reads as TGTGCCAGCAGTGATTTGACAGGGTGGAACACTGAAGCTTTCTTT. The chain joins TRBV6-1 to TRBJ1-1; 7 bases are shared with TRBD1. This CDR3 contains 15 residues. Germline CDR1 MNHNS, CDR2 SASEGT. With 3 bases clipped from V and 1 base from J, the junction kept 5 bases outside the gene matches.